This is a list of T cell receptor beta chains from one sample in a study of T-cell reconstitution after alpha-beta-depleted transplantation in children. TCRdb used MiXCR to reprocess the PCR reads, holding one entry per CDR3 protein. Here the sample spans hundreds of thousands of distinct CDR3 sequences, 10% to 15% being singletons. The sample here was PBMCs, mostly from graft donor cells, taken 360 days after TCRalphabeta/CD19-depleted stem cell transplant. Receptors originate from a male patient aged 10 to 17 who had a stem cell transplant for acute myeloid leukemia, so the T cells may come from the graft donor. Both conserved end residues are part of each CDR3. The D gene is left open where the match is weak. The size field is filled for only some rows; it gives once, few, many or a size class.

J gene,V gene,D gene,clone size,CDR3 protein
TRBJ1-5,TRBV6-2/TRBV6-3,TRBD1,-,CASSYPRTGWGAGNQPQHF
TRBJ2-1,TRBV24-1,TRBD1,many,CATSDSGQGYNEQFF
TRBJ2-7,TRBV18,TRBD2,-,CASSPQRGYEQYF
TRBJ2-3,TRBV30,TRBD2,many,CAWSGGLGLTDTQYF
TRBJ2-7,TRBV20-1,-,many,CSARVHPGNYEQYF
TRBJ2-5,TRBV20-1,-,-,CSASPRGGKETQYF
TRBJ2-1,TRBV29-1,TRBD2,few,CSDRTSGVINEQFF
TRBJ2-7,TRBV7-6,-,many,CASSLDRSYEQYF
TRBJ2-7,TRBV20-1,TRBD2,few,CSARDLKVVASGSYEQYF
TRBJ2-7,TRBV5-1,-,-,CASTQVGSYEQYF
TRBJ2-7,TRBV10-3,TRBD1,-,CASSLGQGVGDGEQYF
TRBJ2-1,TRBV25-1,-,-,CASSDAARGFEQFF
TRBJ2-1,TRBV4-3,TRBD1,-,CASSLSRTGDNEQFF
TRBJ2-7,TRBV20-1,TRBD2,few,CSAGRTSVEQYF
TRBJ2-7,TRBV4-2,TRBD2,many,CASSQELHAGGLSYEQYF
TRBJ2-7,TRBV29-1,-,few,CSVRGSWRGYEQYF
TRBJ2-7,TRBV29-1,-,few,CSVEVKASTKKGSYEQYF
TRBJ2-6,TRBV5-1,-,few,CASSLEGGPTFSGANVLTF
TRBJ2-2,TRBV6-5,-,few,CASSYHSGPRTGELFF
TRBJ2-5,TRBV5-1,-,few,CASSLLMGMGRYQETQYF
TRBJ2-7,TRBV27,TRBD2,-,CASSSPASGTSYEQYF
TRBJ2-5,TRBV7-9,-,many,CASSFLQETQYF
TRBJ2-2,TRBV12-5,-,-,CASGLVSGELFF
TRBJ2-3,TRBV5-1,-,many,CASSLGGGQTRVTDTQYF
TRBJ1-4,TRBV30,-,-,CAWSVPPGSEKLFF
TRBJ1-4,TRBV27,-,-,CASSPVGLNEKLFF
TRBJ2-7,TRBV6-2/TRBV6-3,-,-,CASSYWQISYEQYF
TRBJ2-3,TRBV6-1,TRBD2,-,CASSEVTSGRTDTQYF
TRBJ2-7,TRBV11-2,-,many,CASSLLGASYEQYF
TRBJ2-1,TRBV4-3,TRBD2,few,CASSQVRGVTSGIDEQFF
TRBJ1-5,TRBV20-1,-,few,CSARGTYSRQPQHF
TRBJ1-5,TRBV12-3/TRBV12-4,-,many,CASSLRDQPQHF